The rows below give T cell receptor beta chains drawn from one sample of a study of shared clonotypes between healthy human individuals. TCRdb's table, derived via immunoSEQ multiplex PCR, lists solely in-frame clones and lacks some. Among some 1,100,000 clones listed, about 84% were seen once. Specimen: memory CD4+ T cells from PBMCs. The receptors here all came from a young man in good health. Some clones in this sample may be carry-over from other donors' samples. CDR3s include the opening cysteine and the closing phenylalanine or tryptophan. A D gene is named only where the DNA matches it firmly. Rows may omit the clone size; those that give it use once, few, many or a size class.

>TRBD2|NA|TRBJ2-1|TRBV5-1
TGCGCCAGCAGCCTGGGACTAGCGGCCTACAATGAGCAGTTCTTC
CASSLGLAAYNEQFF
>NA|NA|TRBJ2-2|TRBV18
TGTGCCAGCTCACCTCTGGGGACCGGGGAGCTGTTTTTT
CASSPLGTGELFF
>NA|once|TRBJ1-5|TRBV27
TGTGCCAGCAGTTTATCGATCGGACAGCCCCAGCATTTT
CASSLSIGQPQHF
>TRBD1|NA|TRBJ2-2|TRBV2
TGTGCCAGCAGTGACAGGGGGCGTACCGGGGAGCTGTTTTTT
CASSDRGRTGELFF
>NA|NA|TRBJ2-2|TRBV9
TGTGCCAGCACCCGTGGGGCAGGGCAGGGCGGGGAGCTGTTTTTT
CASTRGAGQGGELFF
>NA|NA|TRBJ1-2|TRBV7-8
TGTGCCAGCAGCTTAGTCCCGCGACCAGCTAACTATGGCTACACCTTC
CASSLVPRPANYGYTF
>NA|NA|TRBJ1-1|TRBV18
TGTGCCAGCTCACTAGACAGGAACACTGAAGCTTTCTTT
CASSLDRNTEAFF
>NA|NA|TRBJ1-2|TRBV7-2
TGTGCCAGCAGCTTGGATGCAGGAACCCCTAACTATGGCTACACCTTC
CASSLDAGTPNYGYTF
>NA|NA|TRBJ2-2|TRBV2
TGTGCCAGCAGAGAGGTCACTTCCACCGGGGAGCTGTTTTTT
CASREVTSTGELFF
>NA|NA|TRBJ2-2|TRBV4-1
TGCGCCAGCAGCCTTGGACTGGCAACCGGGGAGCTGTTTTTT
CASSLGLATGELFF
>TRBD1|NA|TRBJ2-6|TRBV28
TGTGCCAGCAGTGAAAGCAGGGGGCGGGCTGGGGCCAACGTCCTGACTTTC
CASSESRGRAGANVLTF
>NA|many|TRBJ1-4|TRBV5-4
TGTGCCAGCAGCAGAGGCGGTCAGATCTCAACTAATGAAAAACTGTTTTTT
CASSRGGQISTNEKLFF
>NA|NA|TRBJ1-1|TRBV7-9
TGTGCCAGCAGCTTATTGGCTGAAGCTTTCTTT
CASSLLAEAFF
>NA|NA|TRBJ1-1|TRBV7-3
TGTGCCAGCAGCTTATACGCACAGAACACTGAAGCTTTCTTT
CASSLYAQNTEAFF
>NA|NA|TRBJ1-1|TRBV5-6
TGTGCCAGCAGCGCAAAAGGCGGCGCTGAAGCTTTCTTT
CASSAKGGAEAFF
>NA|few|TRBJ1-4|TRBV4-1
TGCGCCAGCAGCCAAGCTAAGAGGGCAGTTAATGAAAAACTGTTTTTT
CASSQAKRAVNEKLFF
>NA|few|TRBJ1-2|TRBV6-1
TGTGCCAGCAGTGAGAGCAGGGCTGGCTACACCTTC
CASSESRAGYTF
>NA|NA|TRBJ2-5|TRBV28
TGTGCCAGCAGTTTGGCAGGGGAGACCCAGTACTTC
CASSLAGETQYF
>TRBD1|NA|TRBJ2-7|TRBV7-2
TGTGCCAGCAGCCTCCAGACAGGGACGAGCTACGAGCAGTACTTC
CASSLQTGTSYEQYF
>NA|NA|TRBJ1-5|TRBV2
TGTGCCAGCAGTGCATATAGCAATCAGCCCCAGCATTTT
CASSAYSNQPQHF
>TRBD1|NA|TRBJ1-3|TRBV7-6
TGTGCCAGCAGCTTAGCCCCAGGGGGCGAGTCTGGAAACACCATATATTTT
CASSLAPGGESGNTIYF
>NA|NA|TRBJ2-3|TRBV4-2
TGTGCCAGCAGCCAAGTCGGGGTCCCAGATACGCAGTATTTT
CASSQVGVPDTQYF
>NA|NA|TRBJ2-5|TRBV11-2
TGTGCCAGCAGCTTAGGGAGGGAGACCCAGTACTTC
CASSLGRETQYF
>NA|NA|TRBJ1-3|TRBV6-1
TGTGCCAGCAGTGAAGGCGCAGCCCTCTCTGGAAACACCATATATTTT
CASSEGAALSGNTIYF
>NA|NA|TRBJ1-4|TRBV29-1
TGCAGTGCCGGGGATGAAAAACTGTTTTTT
CSAGDEKLFF
>NA|NA|TRBJ2-3|TRBV11-2
TGTGCCAGCAGCTTAGACCCCTCAGATACGCAGTATTTT
CASSLDPSDTQYF
>NA|NA|TRBJ2-7|TRBV6-6
TGTGCCAGCACTCCCCCCAACCTAGCAGCCCCCTACGAGCAGTACTTC
CASTPPNLAAPYEQYF
>NA|NA|TRBJ1-1|TRBV18
TGTGCCAGCTCACCGCGGCAGGAGAACACTGAAGCTTTCTTT
CASSPRQENTEAFF
>NA|NA|TRBJ2-5|TRBV10-2
TGCGCCAGCAGAGGTATGGAGCAGCAAGAGACCCAGTACTTC
CASRGMEQQETQYF
>NA|few|TRBJ1-2|TRBV28
TGTGCCAGCAGCCTGGGGACCGACCCACCCTATGGCTACACCTTC
CASSLGTDPPYGYTF
>TRBD1|NA|TRBJ1-4|TRBV28
TGTGCCAGCAGCACGACAGGGGGCGTTGGGGAAAAACTGTTTTTT
CASSTTGGVGEKLFF
>NA|NA|TRBJ2-7|TRBV15
TGTGCCACCAATCGGGGGGCAGGGTCGGACGAGCAGTACTTC
CATNRGAGSDEQYF
>NA|NA|TRBJ1-5|TRBV4-2
TGTGCCAGCAGCCAAGGAGGGGGAGGCAATCAGCCCCAGCATTTT
CASSQGGGGNQPQHF
>NA|many|TRBJ2-7|TRBV5-1
TGCGCCAGCAGCTTATCCTGGGATGTCGAGCAGTACTTC
CASSLSWDVEQYF
>NA|NA|TRBJ2-5|TRBV18
TGTGCCAGCTCACCAGGGGCCGAGGAGACCCAGTACTTC
CASSPGAEETQYF
>NA|NA|TRBJ2-7|TRBV28
TGTGCCAGCAGAGTCACAGGGTCCTACGAGCAGTACTTC
CASRVTGSYEQYF
>NA|NA|TRBJ2-7|TRBV27
TGTGCCAGCAGTTTAGGGGGGAGCTCCTACGAGCAGTACTTC
CASSLGGSSYEQYF
>TRBD2|once|TRBJ2-1|TRBV14
TGTGCCAGCAGCCAGAGTCTACTAGCGGGGGCTTACAATGAGCAGTTCTTC
CASSQSLLAGAYNEQFF